This T cell receptor beta chain stems from a study of radiation and T cells in renal cell carcinoma. Study-wide results and limits: Baseline intratumoral clonotype presence is unknown without pretreatment biopsies. From baseline, blood top tumor clonotypes peaked at 2 weeks post-radiation.

The sample's time point: blood 4 weeks post-SBRT, at nephrectomy. The treatment: 15 Gy SBRT to primary tumor, nephrectomy 4 weeks later. Nephrectomy followed 15 Gy stereotactic body radiation by 4 weeks. After SBRT, blood was collected at 2 and 4 weeks, plus baseline. The table came from immunoSEQ multiplex PCR; TCRdb's copy has only in-frame clones and leaves some out. The data contain approximately 86,000 clones, approximately 86% of them seen just once; the ten biggest clones take up 9.4%. From germline, CDR1 is SQVTM and CDR2 ANQGSEA. This CDR3 comprises 16 residues. Trimming stripped 1 base from V and 0 bases from J, with 15 bases between. About this clone itself: Its specificity is unknown.

The clonotype comes from a man in his forties or fifties with renal cell carcinoma. This specimen consisted of blood, obtained from a patient whose treatment included radiotherapy and nephrectomy. The chain links TRBV29-1 to TRBJ2-5; tentatively, D is TRBD1 or TRBD2 (5 bases each). CDR3 protein: CSVEGGPGPDQETQYF. In DNA form, the CDR3 reads TGCAGCGTTGAAGGGGGACCGGGACCCGACCAAGAGACCCAGTACTTC.